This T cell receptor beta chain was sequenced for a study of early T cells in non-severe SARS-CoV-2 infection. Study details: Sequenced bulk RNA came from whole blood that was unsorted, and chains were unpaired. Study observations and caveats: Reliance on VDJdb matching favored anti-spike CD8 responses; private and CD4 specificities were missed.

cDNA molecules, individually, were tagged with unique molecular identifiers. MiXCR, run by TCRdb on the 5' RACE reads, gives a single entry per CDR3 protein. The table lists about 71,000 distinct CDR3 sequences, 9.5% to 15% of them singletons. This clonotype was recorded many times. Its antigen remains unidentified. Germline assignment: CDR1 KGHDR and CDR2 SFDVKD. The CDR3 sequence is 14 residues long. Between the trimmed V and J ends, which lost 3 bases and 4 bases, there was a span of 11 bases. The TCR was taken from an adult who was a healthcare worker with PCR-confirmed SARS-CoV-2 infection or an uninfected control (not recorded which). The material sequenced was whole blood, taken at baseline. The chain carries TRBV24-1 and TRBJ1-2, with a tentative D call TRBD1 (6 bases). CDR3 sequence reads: CATSDETGVYGYTF. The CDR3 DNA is TGTGCCACCAGTGATGAGACAGGCGTCTATGGCTACACCTTC.